This TCR beta chain was recovered during a study of human T cells and chemical hapten exposure. The junction had 6 bases not matched to a gene; V was cut back by 5 bases and J by 2 bases. Germline CDR1 is SEHNR and CDR2 is FQNEAQ (reference sequence). The CDR3 totals 16 residues. The starting material, unfractionated whole blood, was used for total RNA extraction. TCRdb re-called the 5' RACE reads with MiXCR, one entry per CDR3 protein. In the table there are over 95,000 distinct CDR3 sequences, roughly 18% of which are singletons. The chain has TRBV7-9 and TRBJ2-7, with 13 bases that match TRBD2. The receptor comes from a human donor in good health. The CDR3 sequence is CASSPAGTSGTYEQYF. The CDR3 region has the DNA TGTGCCAGCAGCCCGGCAGGGACTAGCGGGACCTACGAGCAGTACTTC.